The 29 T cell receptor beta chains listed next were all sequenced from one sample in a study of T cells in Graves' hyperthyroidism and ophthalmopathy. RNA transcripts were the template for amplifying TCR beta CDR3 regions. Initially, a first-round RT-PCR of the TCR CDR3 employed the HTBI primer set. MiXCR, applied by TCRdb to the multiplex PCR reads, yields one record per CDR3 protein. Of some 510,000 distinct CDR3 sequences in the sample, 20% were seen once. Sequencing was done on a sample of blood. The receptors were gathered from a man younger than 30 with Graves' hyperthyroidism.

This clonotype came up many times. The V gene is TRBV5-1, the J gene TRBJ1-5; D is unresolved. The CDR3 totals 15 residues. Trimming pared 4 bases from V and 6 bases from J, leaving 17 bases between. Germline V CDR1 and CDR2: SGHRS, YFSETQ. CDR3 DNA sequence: TGCGCCAGCAGCATCTCCGGAACACAGTTTCAGCCCCAGCATTTT. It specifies CASSISGTQFQPQHF.

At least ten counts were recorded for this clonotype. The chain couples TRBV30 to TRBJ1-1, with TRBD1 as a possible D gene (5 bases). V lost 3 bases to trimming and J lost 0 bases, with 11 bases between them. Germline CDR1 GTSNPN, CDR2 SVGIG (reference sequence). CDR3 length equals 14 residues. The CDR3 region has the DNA TGTGCCTGGAGGGGGCACCTAATGAACACTGAAGCTTTCTTT. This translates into CAWRGHLMNTEAFF.

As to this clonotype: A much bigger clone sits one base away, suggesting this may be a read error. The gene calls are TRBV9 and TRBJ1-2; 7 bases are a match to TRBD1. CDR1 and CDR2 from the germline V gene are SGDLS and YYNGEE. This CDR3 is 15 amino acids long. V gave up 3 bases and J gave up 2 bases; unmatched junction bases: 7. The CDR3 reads CASSAADRANYGYTF. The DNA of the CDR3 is TGTGCCAGCAGCGCTGCTGACAGGGCCAACTATGGCTACACCTTC.

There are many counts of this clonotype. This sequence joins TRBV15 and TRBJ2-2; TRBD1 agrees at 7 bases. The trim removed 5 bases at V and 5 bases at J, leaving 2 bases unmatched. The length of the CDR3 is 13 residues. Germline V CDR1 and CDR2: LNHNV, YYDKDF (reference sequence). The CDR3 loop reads CATSSRGTGELFF. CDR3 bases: TGTGCCACCAGCTCCAGGGGGACCGGGGAGCTGTTTTTT.

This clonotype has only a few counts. CDR3 DNA sequence: TGTGCCAGCAGGCCTTCCCGGGACAGGGGAGAGCAGTACTTC. It yields the protein CASRPSRDRGEQYF. The V and J genes are TRBV28 and TRBJ2-7, with 10 bases identical to TRBD1. Germline lookup yields CDR1 MDHEN and CDR2 SYDVKM. CDR3 size: 14 residues. With V trimmed by 6 bases and J by 7 bases, 9 bases remained unmatched.

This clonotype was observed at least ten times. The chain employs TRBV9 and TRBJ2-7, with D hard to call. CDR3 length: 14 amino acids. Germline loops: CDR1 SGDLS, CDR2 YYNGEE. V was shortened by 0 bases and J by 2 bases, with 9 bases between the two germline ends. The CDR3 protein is CASSVGGGAYEQYF. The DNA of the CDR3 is TGTGCCAGCAGCGTAGGTGGCGGAGCCTACGAGCAGTACTTC.

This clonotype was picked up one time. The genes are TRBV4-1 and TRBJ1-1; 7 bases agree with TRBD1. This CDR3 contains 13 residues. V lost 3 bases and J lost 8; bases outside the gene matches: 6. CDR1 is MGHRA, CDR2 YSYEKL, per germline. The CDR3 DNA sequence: TGCGCCAGCAGCCATAAACAGGGGCCCGAAGCTTTCTTT. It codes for CASSHKQGPEAFF.

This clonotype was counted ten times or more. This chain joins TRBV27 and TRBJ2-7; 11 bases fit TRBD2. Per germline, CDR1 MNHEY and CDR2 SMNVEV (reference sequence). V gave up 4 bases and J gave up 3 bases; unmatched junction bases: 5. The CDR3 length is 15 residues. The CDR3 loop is CASSSGLADFYEQYF. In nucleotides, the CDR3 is TGTGCCAGCAGTTCGGGACTAGCGGACTTCTACGAGCAGTACTTC.

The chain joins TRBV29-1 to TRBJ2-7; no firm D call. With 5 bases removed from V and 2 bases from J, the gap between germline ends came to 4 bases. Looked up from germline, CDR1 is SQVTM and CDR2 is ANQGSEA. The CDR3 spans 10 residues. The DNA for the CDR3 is TGCAGCGTTACAGCCTACGAGCAGTACTTC. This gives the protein CSVTAYEQYF.

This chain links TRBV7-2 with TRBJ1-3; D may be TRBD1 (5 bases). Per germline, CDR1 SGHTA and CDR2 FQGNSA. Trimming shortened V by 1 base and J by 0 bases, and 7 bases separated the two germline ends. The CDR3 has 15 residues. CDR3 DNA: TGTGCCAGCAGCTTAGTCCAGGGCTCTGGAAACACCATATATTTT. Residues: CASSLVQGSGNTIYF.

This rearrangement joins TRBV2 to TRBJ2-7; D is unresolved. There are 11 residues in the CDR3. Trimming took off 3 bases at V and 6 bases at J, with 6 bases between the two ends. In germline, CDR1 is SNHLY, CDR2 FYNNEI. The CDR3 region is CASSDPAEQYF. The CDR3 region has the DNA TGTGCCAGCAGTGACCCTGCCGAGCAGTACTTC.

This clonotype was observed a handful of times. As DNA, the CDR3 is TGTGCCAGCAGCCAAAGGAATGGCAGGAGGGGTACAGATACGCAGTATTTT. Encoded protein: CASSQRNGRRGTDTQYF. The chain is built from TRBV14 and TRBJ2-3, with D possibly TRBD2 on 6 matching bases. V lost 2 bases, J lost 3 bases, and 18 bases lay in between. The V gene's germline CDR1 is SGHDN and CDR2 FVKESK. This CDR3 has 17 residues.

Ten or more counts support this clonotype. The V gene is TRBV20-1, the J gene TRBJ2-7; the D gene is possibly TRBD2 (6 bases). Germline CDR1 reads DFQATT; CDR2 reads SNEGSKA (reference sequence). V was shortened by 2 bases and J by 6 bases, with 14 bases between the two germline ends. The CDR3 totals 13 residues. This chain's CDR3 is CSARPAGKGEQYF. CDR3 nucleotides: TGCAGTGCTAGACCTGCGGGAAAGGGCGAGCAGTACTTC.

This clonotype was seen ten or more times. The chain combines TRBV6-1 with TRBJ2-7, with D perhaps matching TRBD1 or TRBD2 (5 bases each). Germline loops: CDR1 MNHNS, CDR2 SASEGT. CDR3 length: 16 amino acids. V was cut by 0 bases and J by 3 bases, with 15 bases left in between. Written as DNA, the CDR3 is TGTGCCAGCAGTGAAGCTGGGGGACCACGATTCTACGAGCAGTACTTC. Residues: CASSEAGGPRFYEQYF.

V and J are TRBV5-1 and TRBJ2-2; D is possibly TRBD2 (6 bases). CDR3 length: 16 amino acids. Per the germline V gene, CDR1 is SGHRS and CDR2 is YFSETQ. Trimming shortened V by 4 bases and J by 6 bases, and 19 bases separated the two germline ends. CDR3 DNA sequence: TGCGCCAGCAGCCCCGGGGGAACGGGGCGTCCCGGGGAGCTGTTTTTT. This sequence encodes CASSPGGTGRPGELFF.

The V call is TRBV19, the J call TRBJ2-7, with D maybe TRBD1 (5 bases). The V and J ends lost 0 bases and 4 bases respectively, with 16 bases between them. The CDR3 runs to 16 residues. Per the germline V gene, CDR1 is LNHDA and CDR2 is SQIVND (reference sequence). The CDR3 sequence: CASSIDIGRAFYEQYF. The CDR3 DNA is TGTGCCAGTAGTATAGATATTGGCAGGGCGTTTTACGAGCAGTACTTC. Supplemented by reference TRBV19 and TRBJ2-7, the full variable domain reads DGGITQSPKYLFRKEGQNVTLSCEQNLNHDAMYWYRQDPGQGLRLIYYSQIVNDFQKGDIAEGYSVSREKKESFPLTVTSAQKNPTAFYLCASSIDIGRAFYEQYFGPGTRLTVT.

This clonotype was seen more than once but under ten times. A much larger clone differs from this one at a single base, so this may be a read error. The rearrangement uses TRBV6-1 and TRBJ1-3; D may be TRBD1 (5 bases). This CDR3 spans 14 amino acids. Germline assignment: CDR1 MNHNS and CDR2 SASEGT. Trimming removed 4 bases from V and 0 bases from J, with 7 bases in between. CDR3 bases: TGTGCCAGCAGTGCAGGGTTCTCTGGAAACACCATATATTTT. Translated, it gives CASSAGFSGNTIYF.

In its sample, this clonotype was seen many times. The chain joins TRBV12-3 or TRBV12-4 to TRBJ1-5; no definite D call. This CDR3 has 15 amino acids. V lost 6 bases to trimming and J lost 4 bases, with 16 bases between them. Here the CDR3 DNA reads TGTGCCAGCAGCCGTACACCCCAAGGGAATCAGCCCCAGCATTTT. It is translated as CASSRTPQGNQPQHF.

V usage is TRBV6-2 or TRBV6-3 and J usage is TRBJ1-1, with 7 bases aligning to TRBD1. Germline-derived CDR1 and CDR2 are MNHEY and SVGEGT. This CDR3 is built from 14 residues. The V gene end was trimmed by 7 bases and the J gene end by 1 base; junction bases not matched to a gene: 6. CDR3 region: CASTYGQANTEAFF. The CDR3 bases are TGTGCCAGCACCTACGGACAGGCGAACACTGAAGCTTTCTTT.

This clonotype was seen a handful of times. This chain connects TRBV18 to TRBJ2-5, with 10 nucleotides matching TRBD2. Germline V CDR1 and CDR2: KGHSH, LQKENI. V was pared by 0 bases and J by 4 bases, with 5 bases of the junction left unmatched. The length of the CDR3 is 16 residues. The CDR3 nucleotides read TGTGCCAGCTCACCACCCTCTAGCGGGGGCGGAGAGACCCAGTACTTC. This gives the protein CASSPPSSGGGETQYF.

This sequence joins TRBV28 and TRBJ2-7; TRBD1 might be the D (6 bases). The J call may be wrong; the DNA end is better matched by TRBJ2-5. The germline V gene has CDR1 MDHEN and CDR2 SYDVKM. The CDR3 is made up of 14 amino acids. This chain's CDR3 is CASSGTGITETQYF. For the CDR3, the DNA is TGTGCCAGCAGTGGAACAGGGATCACAGAGACCCAGTACTTC.

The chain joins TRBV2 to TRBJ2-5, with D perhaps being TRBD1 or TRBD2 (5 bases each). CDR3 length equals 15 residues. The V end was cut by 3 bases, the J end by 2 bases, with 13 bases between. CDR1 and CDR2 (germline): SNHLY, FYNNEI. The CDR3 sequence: CASSEEVSGQETQYF. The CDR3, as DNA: TGTGCCAGCAGTGAGGAGGTGTCAGGGCAAGAGACCCAGTACTTC. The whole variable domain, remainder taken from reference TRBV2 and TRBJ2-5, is EPEVTQTPSHQVTQMGQEVILRCVPISNHLYFYWYRQILGQKVEFLVSFYNNEISEKSEIFDDQFSVERPDGSNFTLKIRSTKLEDSAMYFCASSEEVSGQETQYFGPGTRLLVL.

The CDR3, as DNA: TGTGCCAGCAGTTTTCCAAAACAGGGCTCGAACACTGAAGCTTTCTTT. Amino acid sequence: CASSFPKQGSNTEAFF. This chain connects TRBV28 to TRBJ1-1, with D possibly being TRBD1 (6 bases). CDR1 MDHEN and CDR2 SYDVKM come from the germline V gene. The CDR3 has 16 residues. The ends were cut back, 3 bases at V and 1 base at J, with 15 bases in the middle.

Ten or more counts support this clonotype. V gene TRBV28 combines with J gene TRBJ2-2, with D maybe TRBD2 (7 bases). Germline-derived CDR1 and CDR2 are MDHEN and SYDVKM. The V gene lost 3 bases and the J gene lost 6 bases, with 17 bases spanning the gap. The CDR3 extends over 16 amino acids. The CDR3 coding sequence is TGTGCCAGCAGTTTGGGGGGGGCCGTAGAGGCCGGGGAGCTGTTTTTT. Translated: CASSLGGAVEAGELFF.

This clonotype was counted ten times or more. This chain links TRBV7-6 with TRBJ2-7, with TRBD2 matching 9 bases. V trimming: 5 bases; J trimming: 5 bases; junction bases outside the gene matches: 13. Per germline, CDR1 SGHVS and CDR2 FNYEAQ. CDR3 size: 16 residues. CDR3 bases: TGTGCCAGCAGCCCGTTGGGAGCGGGGGGCTTCCACGAGCAGTACTTC. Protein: CASSPLGAGGFHEQYF. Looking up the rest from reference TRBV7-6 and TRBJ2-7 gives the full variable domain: GAGVSQSPRYKVTKRGQDVALRCDPISGHVSLYWYRQALGQGPEFLTYFNYEAQQDKSGLPNDRFSAERPEGSISTLTIQRTEQRDSAMYRCASSPLGAGGFHEQYFGPGTRLTVT.

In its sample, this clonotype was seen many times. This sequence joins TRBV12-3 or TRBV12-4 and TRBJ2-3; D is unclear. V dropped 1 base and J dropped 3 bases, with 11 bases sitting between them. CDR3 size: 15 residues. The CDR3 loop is CASSLGGKRTDTQYF. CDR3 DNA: TGTGCCAGCAGTTTAGGGGGAAAACGGACAGATACGCAGTATTTT.

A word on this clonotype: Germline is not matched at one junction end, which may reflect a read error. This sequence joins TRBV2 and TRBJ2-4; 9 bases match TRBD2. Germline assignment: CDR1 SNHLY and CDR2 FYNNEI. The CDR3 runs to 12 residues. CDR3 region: CASSPPLAGAAF. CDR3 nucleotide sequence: TGTGCCAGCAGTCCCCCCTTAGCGGGGGCTGCTTTC.

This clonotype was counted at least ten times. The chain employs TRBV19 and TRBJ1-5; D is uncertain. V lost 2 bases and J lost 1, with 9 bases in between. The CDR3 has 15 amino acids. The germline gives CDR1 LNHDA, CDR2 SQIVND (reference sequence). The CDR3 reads CASSITPDSNQPQHF. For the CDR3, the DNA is TGTGCCAGTAGTATAACCCCTGACAGCAATCAGCCCCAGCATTTT. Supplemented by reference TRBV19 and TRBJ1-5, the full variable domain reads DGGITQSPKYLFRKEGQNVTLSCEQNLNHDAMYWYRQDPGQGLRLIYYSQIVNDFQKGDIAEGYSVSREKKESFPLTVTSAQKNPTAFYLCASSITPDSNQPQHFGDGTRLSIL.

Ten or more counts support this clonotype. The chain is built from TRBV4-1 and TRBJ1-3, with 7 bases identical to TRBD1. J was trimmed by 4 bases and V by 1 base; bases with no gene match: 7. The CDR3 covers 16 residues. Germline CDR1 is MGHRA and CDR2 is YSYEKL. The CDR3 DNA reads TGCGCCAGCAGCCAAGGACAGGGACTTTTCGGAAACACCATATATTTT. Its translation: CASSQGQGLFGNTIYF.